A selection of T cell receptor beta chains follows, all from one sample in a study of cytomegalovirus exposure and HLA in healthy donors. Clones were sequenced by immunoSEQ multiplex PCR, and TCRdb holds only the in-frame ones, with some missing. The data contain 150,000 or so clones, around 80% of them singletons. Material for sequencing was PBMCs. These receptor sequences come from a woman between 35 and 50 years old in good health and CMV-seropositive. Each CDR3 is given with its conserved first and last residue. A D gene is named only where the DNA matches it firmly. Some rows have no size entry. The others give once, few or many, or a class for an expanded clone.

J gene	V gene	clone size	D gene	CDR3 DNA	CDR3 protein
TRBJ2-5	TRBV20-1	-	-	TGCAGTGCTAGGAGAGGGGAGACCCAGTACTTC	CSARRGETQYF
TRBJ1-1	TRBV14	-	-	TGTGCCAGCAGCCGGTTGCCTCGACAGACTGAAGCTTTCTTT	CASSRLPRQTEAFF
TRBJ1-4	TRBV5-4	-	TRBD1	TGTGCCAGCAGCGTGGGGACAGTTAATGAAAAACTGTTTTTT	CASSVGTVNEKLFF
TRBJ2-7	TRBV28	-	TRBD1	TGTGCCAGCAGCATCCGGGACAGGTACCCACCCAACGAGCAGTACTTC	CASSIRDRYPPNEQYF
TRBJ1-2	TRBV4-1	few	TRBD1	TGCGCCAGCAGCCAGGGACAGGGGGCTAACTATGGCTACACCTTC	CASSQGQGANYGYTF
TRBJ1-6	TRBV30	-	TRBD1	TGTGCCTGGAGTCCGCAAGGGGGGACAGGGAATTCACCCCTCCACTTT	CAWSPQGGTGNSPLHF
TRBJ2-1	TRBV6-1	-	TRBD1	TGTGCCAGCAGTGTGAAACAGGGGGCGTTAAATGAGCAGTTCTTC	CASSVKQGALNEQFF
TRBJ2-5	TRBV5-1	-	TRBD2	TGCGCCAGCAGCTTGAGCGGGGCCCAAGAGACCCAGTACTTC	CASSLSGAQETQYF
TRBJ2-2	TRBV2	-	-	TGTGCCAGCAGTGAAGACTTTACGACAGCTCCCGGGGAGCTGTTTTTT	CASSEDFTTAPGELFF
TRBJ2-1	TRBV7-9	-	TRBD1	TGTGCCAGCAGCTTACAGGGGGCGGCCTACAATGAGCAGTTCTTC	CASSLQGAAYNEQFF
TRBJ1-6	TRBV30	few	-	TGTGCCTGGAGTTTCGCAAGATCCCCACACCGCCTCCACTTT	CAWSFARSPHRLHF
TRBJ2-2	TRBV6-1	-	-	TGTGCCAGCAGGGAGGGACCGAACACCGGGGAGCTGTTTTTT	CASREGPNTGELFF